Below are 25 T cell receptor beta chains sequenced from a single sample in a study of blood T cells in healthy people across ages. The authors ran a second PCR of about 7 to 11 cycles using a sample-barcoded 5' primer and a J-beta primer mix. Each CDR3 protein is one row after TCRdb ran MiXCR on the 5' RACE reads. The data hold 910,000 or so distinct CDR3 sequences, with approximately 50% observed a single time. Sequencing was done on a sample of blood. Source of these receptors: a woman aged 60 to 75 in good health.

There are a few counts of this clonotype. The rearrangement joins TRBV29-1 to TRBJ2-4, with 8 bases identical to TRBD2. J was trimmed by 2 bases and V by 4 bases; bases with no gene match: 4. There are 14 residues in the CDR3. In germline, CDR1 is SQVTM, CDR2 ANQGSEA. CDR3 DNA sequence: TGCAGCGTTGGAGCGGGAGAGACCAAAAACATTCAGTACTTC. Protein product: CSVGAGETKNIQYF.

The V call is TRBV6-6, the J call TRBJ2-2, with 13 nucleotides matching TRBD2. Germline V gives CDR1 MNHNY, CDR2 SVGAGI (reference sequence). The length of the CDR3 is 17 residues. Trimming removed 6 bases from V and 5 bases from J; junction bases left unmatched: 9. CDR3 amino acids: CASRQLAGGPRTGELFF. The CDR3 DNA reads TGTGCCAGCAGACAACTAGCGGGAGGGCCGCGAACCGGGGAGCTGTTTTTT.

Notes on this clonotype: The junction departs from germline at one end; a sequencing error may be responsible. The chain joins TRBV7-8 to TRBJ2-1; 7 nucleotides match TRBD1. From germline, CDR1 is SGHVS and CDR2 FQNEAQ. This CDR3 region has 12 residues. CDR3: CASSKLGTELFF. CDR3 coding DNA: TGTGCCAGCAGCAAACTCGGGACAGAGCTGTTCTTC.

This clonotype was found a few times. This chain links TRBV20-1 with TRBJ2-1, with 11 bases fitting TRBD2. V trimming: 6 bases; J trimming: 7 bases; junction bases outside the gene matches: 11. This CDR3 has 15 amino acids. Germline CDR1 DFQATT, CDR2 SNEGSKA (reference sequence). In DNA form, the CDR3 reads TGCAGTGCCTCTCGGGCTAGCGGGAGGAGGAATGAGCAGTTCTTC. It translates to CSASRASGRRNEQFF.

Only one count was recorded for this clonotype. CDR3 residues: CASSTDWNQPQHF. The CDR3 bases are TGTGCCAGCAGTACGGACTGGAATCAGCCCCAGCATTTT. The V gene is TRBV2, the J gene TRBJ1-5, with no clear D. This CDR3 is built from 13 residues. The V end was cut by 5 bases, the J end by 4 bases, with 9 bases between. CDR1 is SNHLY and CDR2 is FYNNEI in the germline V gene.

This clonotype turned up a few times. The V and J genes are TRBV4-3 and TRBJ2-1, with 10 bases aligning to TRBD1. J lost 6 bases, V lost 0 bases, and 2 bases had no gene match. Germline CDR1 reads LGHNA; CDR2 reads YSLEER. The length of the CDR3 is 15 residues. CDR3 amino acids: CASSQEDRGFNEQFF. DNA of the CDR3: TGCGCCAGCAGCCAAGAGGACAGGGGGTTCAATGAGCAGTTCTTC.

The chain joins TRBV20-1 to TRBJ2-7; D call uncertain. From germline, CDR1 is DFQATT and CDR2 SNEGSKA (reference sequence). The length of the CDR3 is 11 residues. V was shortened by 2 bases and J by 4 bases, with 6 bases between the two germline ends. The CDR3 protein is CSARQEYEQYF. In nucleotides, the CDR3 is TGCAGTGCTAGACAGGAATACGAGCAGTACTTC.

The chain uses TRBV29-1 and TRBJ2-5, with D perhaps being TRBD1 or TRBD2 (5 bases each). The CDR3 is made up of 14 amino acids. Germline V gives CDR1 SQVTM, CDR2 ANQGSEA. Trimming took off 4 bases at V and 1 base at J, with 13 bases between the two ends. In nucleotides, the CDR3 is TGCAGCGTTGTAAAGCGGACACCCCAAGAGACCCAGTACTTC. Amino acids: CSVVKRTPQETQYF.

V is TRBV10-3 and J is TRBJ2-7, with 11 bases that match TRBD1. V shed 4 bases and J 4 bases; nucleotides not matched to a gene: 3. CDR3 length equals 14 residues. Germline V CDR1 and CDR2: ENHRY, SYGVKD. The CDR3 nucleotides read TGTGCCATCAGTGTCGGGACAGGGGGTTACGAGCAGTACTTC. It codes for CAISVGTGGYEQYF.

This clonotype was picked up a small number of times. The J gene is TRBJ1-2, the V gene TRBV12-3 or TRBV12-4; no definite D call. Trimming left V 6 bases short and J 8 bases short, with 13 bases between. The CDR3 is made up of 12 amino acids. CDR3: CASRHDDRGYTF. CDR3 DNA: TGTGCCAGCAGGCATGACGACCGGGGCTACACCTTC.

This clonotype was counted ten times or more. The chain carries TRBV4-1 and TRBJ2-5; 9 bases are shared with TRBD2. The trim removed 4 bases at V and 4 bases at J, leaving 4 bases unmatched. Germline V gives CDR1 MGHRA, CDR2 YSYEKL. CDR3 length: 14 amino acids. Here the CDR3 reads CASSLLAGPETQYF. DNA of the CDR3: TGCGCCAGCAGCCTCCTAGCGGGACCAGAGACCCAGTACTTC.

CDR3 in DNA: TGCAGTGCTACTCTTACTAGCATGGGTGAGCAGTTCTTC. Translating it yields CSATLTSMGEQFF. The chain links TRBV20-1 to TRBJ2-1; the D gene is possibly TRBD2 (6 bases). This CDR3 region has 13 residues. Per the germline V gene, CDR1 is DFQATT and CDR2 is SNEGSKA (reference sequence). V dropped 4 bases and J dropped 9 bases, with 16 bases sitting between them.

This clonotype has just a few counts. The CDR3 here is CASSLRSSGQGNQETQYF. The CDR3 DNA reads TGTGCCAGCAGTTTAAGATCGTCGGGACAGGGGAATCAAGAGACCCAGTACTTC. This chain uses TRBV12-3 or TRBV12-4 with TRBJ2-5; 10 bases are a match to TRBD1. V gave up 2 bases and J gave up 2 bases; unmatched junction bases: 11. This CDR3 is built from 18 residues.

V is TRBV6-5 and J is TRBJ2-2, with 7 bases aligning to TRBD2. Germline CDR1 reads MNHEY; CDR2 reads SVGAGI. The CDR3 length is 13 residues. With V trimmed by 11 bases and J by 3 bases, 6 bases remained unmatched. The CDR3: CADRTRDTGELFF. CDR3 nucleotides: TGTGCCGACCGGACTAGGGACACCGGGGAGCTGTTTTTT.

V usage is TRBV2 and J usage is TRBJ2-7; D gene uncertain. With 8 bases removed from V and 6 bases from J, the gap between germline ends came to 17 bases. This CDR3 contains 13 residues. Germline CDR1 is SNHLY and CDR2 is FYNNEI. The CDR3 sequence is CASVDLVSPEQYF. CDR3 nucleotides: TGTGCCAGCGTTGATCTTGTGTCCCCCGAGCAGTACTTC.

Details on this clonotype: At one end, the junction sequence differs from germline, possibly due to a read error. The chain is built from TRBV4-1 and TRBJ2-6, with D perhaps TRBD2 (9 bases). The germline V gene has CDR1 MGHRA and CDR2 YSYEKL. The CDR3 covers 19 residues. CDR3 in DNA: TGCGCCAGCAGCCACCCCACAGGGGGACTAGCCTCTGAGGCCAACGTCCTGACTTTC. Protein sequence: CASSHPTGGLASEANVLTF.

This clonotype has ten or more counts. The V gene is TRBV5-1, the J gene TRBJ2-1; unclear D gene. This CDR3 is 13 amino acids long. V was shortened by 0 bases and J by 5 bases, with 6 bases between the two germline ends. Germline assignment: CDR1 SGHRS and CDR2 YFSETQ. In DNA form, the CDR3 reads TGCGCCAGCAGCTTGGGTACCAACAATGAGCAGTTCTTC. This gives the protein CASSLGTNNEQFF.

The chain recombines TRBV9 with TRBJ2-1, with unresolved D. The CDR3 covers 12 residues. Germline lookup yields CDR1 SGDLS and CDR2 YYNGEE. V shed 5 bases and J shed 7 bases, with 10 bases lying between them. In DNA form, the CDR3 reads TGTGCCAGCAGAAGTTGGAAAAATGAGCAGTTCTTC. Translated: CASRSWKNEQFF.

V gene TRBV27 combines with J gene TRBJ2-3; D possibly corresponds to TRBD2 (6 bases). This CDR3 is 17 amino acids long. CDR1 and CDR2 (germline): MNHEY, SMNVEV (reference sequence). V was trimmed by 0 bases and J by 5 bases, leaving 18 bases between them. The CDR3 here is CASSLSAGYSPEDTQYF. The CDR3 DNA is TGTGCCAGCAGTTTATCTGCGGGATATTCCCCGGAAGATACGCAGTATTTT.

This clonotype has only a few counts. The chain joins TRBV12-3 or TRBV12-4 to TRBJ2-5; D gene uncertain. CDR3 size: 16 residues. V dropped 3 bases and J dropped 1 base, with 15 bases sitting between them. The CDR3 bases are TGTGCCAGCAGTTTCAGTGGCCTCGTAACCCAAGAGACCCAGTACTTC. Its protein is CASSFSGLVTQETQYF.

This clonotype was seen a few times. J is TRBJ2-7 and V is TRBV4-1; tentatively, D is TRBD1 or TRBD2 (5 bases each). Germline V gives CDR1 MGHRA, CDR2 YSYEKL. Trimming cost V 3 bases and J 0 bases, with 12 bases left between them. The CDR3 length is 15 residues. CDR3: CASSQPGTGSYEQYF. The CDR3 DNA follows: TGCGCCAGCAGCCAGCCGGGGACGGGCTCCTACGAGCAGTACTTC.

A word on this clonotype: The junction shows a germline mismatch at one end, possibly a read error. This rearrangement joins TRBV25-1 to TRBJ2-6; D uncertain. This CDR3 comprises 16 residues. Germline V CDR1 and CDR2: MGHDK, SYGVNS. CDR3 amino acids: CASGERRHSGANVLTF. The CDR3 region has the DNA TGTGCCAGCGGTGAACGTCGACACTCTGGGGCCAACGTCCTGACTTTC. The full variable domain, its missing parts supplied by reference TRBV25-1 and TRBJ2-6, is EADIYQTPRYLVIGTGKKITLECSQTMGHDKMYWYQQDPGMELHLIHYSYGVNSTEKGDLSSESTVSRIRTEHFPLTLESARPSHTSQYLCASGERRHSGANVLTFGAGSRLTVL.

V gene TRBV7-2 combines with J gene TRBJ1-1; tentatively, D is TRBD1 (5 bases). The germline CDR1 and CDR2 sequences are SGHTA and FQGNSA. The length of the CDR3 is 14 residues. V lost 5 bases and J lost 6, with 16 bases in between. CDR3: CASSGGRASAEAFF. CDR3 coding DNA: TGTGCCAGCAGCGGGGGACGCGCGTCCGCTGAAGCTTTCTTT.

This clonotype was picked up many times. This chain joins TRBV2 and TRBJ2-3; D gene ambiguous. The CDR3 has 11 amino acids. V was shortened by 7 bases and J by 2 bases, with 4 bases between the two germline ends. CDR1 SNHLY and CDR2 FYNNEI come from the germline V gene. CDR3 amino acids: CASTNTDTQYF. The CDR3, as DNA: TGTGCCAGCACTAACACAGATACGCAGTATTTT.

The rearrangement links TRBV7-2 to TRBJ1-3; unclear D gene. CDR1 SGHTA and CDR2 FQGNSA come from the germline V gene. V was shortened by 2 bases and J by 0 bases, with 5 bases between the two germline ends. This CDR3 is 14 amino acids long. CDR3 loop: CASSLRDSGNTIYF. The CDR3 nucleotides are TGTGCCAGCAGCTTACGTGACTCTGGAAACACCATATATTTT.